Listed here are 18 T cell receptor beta chains from one sample, sequenced in a study of blood T cell repertoires in COVID-19. TCRdb's table, derived via immunoSEQ multiplex PCR, lists solely in-frame clones and lacks some. Of about 46,000 clones listed, around 86% are singletons. Sequences were obtained from peripheral blood. The receptors were sampled from a human donor in a cohort sampled during active COVID-19.

The chain carries TRBV5-1 and TRBJ1-2; TRBD1 matches at 7 bases. The CDR3 is 14 residues long. Germline V gene lookup returns CDR1 SGHRS and CDR2 YFSETQ. J gave up 2 bases and V 3 bases, and 4 bases lay outside the gene matches. CDR3 sequence reads: CASSWGDSNYGYTF. The CDR3 bases are TGCGCCAGCAGCTGGGGGGACAGCAACTATGGCTACACCTTC.

The V and J genes are TRBV19 and TRBJ1-6, with 7 bases lining up with TRBD1. V was pared by 6 bases and J by 8 bases, with 7 bases of the junction left unmatched. From germline, CDR1 is LNHDA and CDR2 SQIVND (reference sequence). This CDR3 region has 14 residues. CDR3 DNA: TGTGCCAGTAGGTGGACAGGAGGGGATTCACCCCTCCACTTT. Translating gives CASRWTGGDSPLHF.

V gene TRBV7-8 combines with J gene TRBJ1-2; a possible D gene is TRBD1 (5 bases). The CDR3 totals 13 residues. Germline V CDR1 and CDR2: SGHVS, FQNEAQ. The V and J ends lost 0 bases and 7 bases respectively, with 9 bases between them. CDR3 residues: CASSLASGFGYTF. CDR3 bases: TGTGCCAGCAGCTTAGCGTCAGGGTTTGGCTACACCTTC.

The CDR3 spells CASSQGRTSGYNEQFF. DNA of the CDR3: TGTGCCAGCAGCCAAGGACGGACTAGCGGATACAATGAGCAGTTCTTC. The rearrangement uses TRBV3-1 (or the pseudogene TRBV3-2) and TRBJ2-1, with 10 bases fitting TRBD2. CDR3 size: 16 residues. After removal of 1 base from V and 4 bases from J, the junction contained 4 bases not matched to a gene. Per germline, CDR1 LGHDT and CDR2 YNNKEL (reference sequence).

The gene calls are TRBV19 and TRBJ1-4, with TRBD1 as a possible D gene (5 bases). This CDR3 region has 16 residues. The germline V gene encodes CDR1 LNHDA and CDR2 SQIVND (reference sequence). V was cut by 6 bases and J by 0 bases, with 14 bases left in between. In nucleotides, the CDR3 is TGTGCCAGTAGCCCCCTCGACAGTGCAACTAATGAAAAACTGTTTTTT. Its protein product is CASSPLDSATNEKLFF.

This chain links TRBV6-5 with TRBJ1-1, with TRBD1 matching 10 bases. The germline CDR1 and CDR2 sequences are MNHEY and SVGAGI. This CDR3 contains 14 residues. V trimming: 6 bases; J trimming: 5 bases; junction bases outside the gene matches: 6. CDR3 bases: TGTGCCAGCAGCTGGGACAGGGGTGCGACTGAAGCTTTCTTT. This translates into CASSWDRGATEAFF.

This rearrangement joins TRBV30 to TRBJ2-1, with TRBD1 identical over 7 bases. After removal of 2 bases from V and 3 bases from J, the junction contained 13 bases not matched to a gene. CDR1 is GTSNPN, CDR2 SVGIG, per germline (reference sequence). This CDR3 contains 17 residues. The CDR3 bases are TGTGCCTGGAGTCCACCTAGGGGCAGGGGGTACTACAATGAGCAGTTCTTC. Protein product: CAWSPPRGRGYYNEQFF.

The rearrangement links TRBV7-8 to TRBJ1-2; possible D gene TRBD1, 6 bases. With 1 base removed from V and 8 bases from J, the gap between germline ends came to 17 bases. The CDR3 is made up of 15 amino acids. Germline V gene sequence: CDR1 SGHVS, CDR2 FQNEAQ. CDR3 bases: TGTGCCAGCAGCTTAGAGTCTGAATCAGGGGACGGCTACACCTTC. Amino acids: CASSLESESGDGYTF.

The chain links TRBV6-1 to TRBJ1-2, with a possible D match to TRBD1 (6 bases). The CDR3 sequence is 15 residues long. Germline CDR1 is MNHNS and CDR2 is SASEGT. V was shortened by 3 bases and J by 6 bases, with 17 bases between the two germline ends. CDR3 coding DNA: TGTGCCAGCAGTGAGGCACGGACAGCAATTCATGGCTACACCTTC. This sequence encodes CASSEARTAIHGYTF.

The chain employs TRBV7-9 and TRBJ2-7; no reliable D call. This CDR3 comprises 13 residues. Germline V gene sequence: CDR1 SEHNR, CDR2 FQNEAQ (reference sequence). Deletions cut 4 bases from V and 6 bases from J, with 13 bases between. The CDR3 here is CASSSSVKFEQYF. In DNA, the CDR3 is TGTGCCAGCAGCTCATCAGTGAAGTTCGAGCAGTACTTC. The entire variable domain, with the rest obtained from reference TRBV7-9 and TRBJ2-7, is as follows: DTGVSQNPRHKITKRGQNVTFRCDPISEHNRLYWYRQTLGQGPEFLTYFQNEAQLEKSRLLSDRFSAERPKGSFSTLEIQRTEQGDSAMYLCASSSSVKFEQYFGPGTRLTVT.

V usage is TRBV5-1 and J usage is TRBJ2-3; no reliable D call. The CDR3 is 13 amino acids. Germline CDR1 SGHRS, CDR2 YFSETQ. V shed 1 base and J shed 6 bases, with 9 bases lying between them. In DNA form, the CDR3 reads TGCGCCAGCAGCTTGTTACCCAGGGATACGCAGTATTTT. Its translation: CASSLLPRDTQYF.

V gene TRBV25-1 combines with J gene TRBJ2-1; tentative D call: TRBD2 (6 bases). Germline loops: CDR1 MGHDK, CDR2 SYGVNS. This CDR3 is built from 12 residues. V shed 6 bases and J shed 14 bases, with 17 bases lying between them. The CDR3 DNA sequence: TGTGCCAGCAGGATTGGGGTCGGGGGAAAGTTCTTC. Translating it yields CASRIGVGGKFF.

The rearrangement uses TRBV10-2 and TRBJ2-7; TRBD2 agrees at 7 bases. Germline CDR1 reads WSHSY; CDR2 reads SAAADI. The J segment lost 4 bases and the V segment lost 6 bases, leaving 9 bases of the junction unmatched. This CDR3 is built from 14 residues. CDR3 sequence: CASSLGGGGYEQYF. The DNA for the CDR3 is TGCGCCAGCAGCTTGGGCGGGGGTGGGTACGAGCAGTACTTC.

This clone appeared once. The chain links TRBV27 to TRBJ1-2, with D possibly being TRBD1 (6 bases). Germline V CDR1 and CDR2: MNHEY, SMNVEV (reference sequence). The CDR3 has 14 residues. The V and J ends lost 5 bases and 2 bases respectively, with 12 bases between them. This CDR3 reads CASSPGDGNYGYTF. CDR3 in DNA: TGTGCCAGCAGTCCAGGGGACGGAAACTATGGCTACACCTTC.

This clone was seen a few times. The chain combines TRBV2 with TRBJ1-1; weak D call: TRBD1 (6 bases). CDR1 SNHLY and CDR2 FYNNEI come from the germline V gene. There are 12 residues in the CDR3. Trimming shortened V by 8 bases and J by 6 bases, and 13 bases separated the two germline ends. In DNA, the CDR3 is TGTGCCAGCTCCGGAGGGGGGGCTGAAGCTTTCTTT. It yields the protein CASSGGGAEAFF.

The gene calls are TRBV5-6 and TRBJ2-7; D not certain. CDR3 length equals 14 residues. V was shortened by 3 bases and J by 6 bases, with 16 bases between the two germline ends. CDR1 is SGHDT and CDR2 is YYEEEE in the germline V gene. CDR3 in amino acids: CASSSAKPYSEQYF. The CDR3 bases are TGTGCCAGCAGCTCCGCCAAGCCTTACTCCGAGCAGTACTTC.

The rearrangement uses TRBV27 and TRBJ2-1; 8 bases line up with TRBD2. Trimming removed 7 bases from V and 4 bases from J; junction bases left unmatched: 9. CDR3 length: 15 residues. Germline V gene lookup returns CDR1 MNHEY and CDR2 SMNVEV (reference sequence). The CDR3 DNA reads TGTGCCAGCACTTTCGACGCGGGAGGTTACAATGAGCAGTTCTTC. Translation gives CASTFDAGGYNEQFF.

The chain links TRBV11-2 to TRBJ2-6, with D possibly being TRBD2 (6 bases). V lost 9 bases, J lost 0 bases, and 21 bases lay in between. Germline V gene sequence: CDR1 SGHAT, CDR2 FQNNGV. The CDR3 is made up of 18 amino acids. DNA for the CDR3: TGTGCCAGTCGGGGGTGGGCGCGGCAACTCTCTGGGGCCAACGTCCTGACTTTC. Protein: CASRGWARQLSGANVLTF.